These T cell receptor beta chains were read from a single sample in a study of cytomegalovirus exposure and HLA in healthy donors. The table came from immunoSEQ multiplex PCR; TCRdb's copy has only in-frame clones and leaves some out. The sample carries around 130,000 clones, around 70% recorded once. The sample was PBMCs. The source is a man younger than 40 in good health and CMV-seronegative. Both conserved end residues are part of each CDR3. D genes are given only for firm matches. A row's size may be missing; if present it is once, few, many or a size class.

>TRBV7-9|TRBD2|-|TRBJ2-7
TGTGCCAGCAGCCCTAAGCGGGAGGGGATCCACGAGCAGTACTTC
CASSPKREGIHEQYF
>TRBV25-1|TRBD1|few|TRBJ2-1
TGTGCCAGCAGCCCGGGACAGGGGAATATTGGAGGACACAATGAGCAGTTCTTC
CASSPGQGNIGGHNEQFF
>TRBV6-5|-|few|TRBJ1-2
TGTGCCAGCAGTTACTGGCAAAACTATGGCTACACCTTC
CASSYWQNYGYTF
>TRBV29-1|TRBD2|-|TRBJ2-1
TGCAGCGTTCCTGGGAGCGGGAGGGGGTACAATGAGCAGTTCTTC
CSVPGSGRGYNEQFF
>TRBV12-5|-|once|TRBJ2-5
TGTGCTAGTGGTTTGGGCGGGGTCGGACAAGAGACCCAGTACTTC
CASGLGGVGQETQYF
>TRBV7-3|TRBD2|-|TRBJ2-1
TGTGCCAGCAGCTCCGACCCTAGCGGGGGGGCCTTGGAGCAGTTCTTC
CASSSDPSGGALEQFF
>TRBV7-2|-|-|TRBJ1-1
TGTGCCAGCAGCTTATTGGGGCACAGCGCTTTGGGGCGCACTGAAGCTTTCTTT
CASSLLGHSALGRTEAFF
>TRBV6-1|-|few|TRBJ1-1
TGTGCCAGCATTGGGGGACAACACACTGAAGCTTTCTTT
CASIGGQHTEAFF
>TRBV4-1|-|few|TRBJ1-6
TGCGCCAGCACTCCCCAAACAGGTTATAATTCACCCCTCCACTTT
CASTPQTGYNSPLHF
>TRBV30|TRBD1|-|TRBJ1-5
TGTGCCTGGGCCCGACAGGGGGGTCAGCCCCAGCATTTT
CAWARQGGQPQHF
>TRBV29-1|-|once|TRBJ1-1
TGCAGCGTTCTTGGGAACAGGGTGAACACTGAAGCTTTCTTT
CSVLGNRVNTEAFF
>TRBV6-4|-|-|TRBJ2-1
TGTGCCAGCAGTGACTCTAGTGTTGGAGGCGCGGATCAGTTCTTC
CASSDSSVGGADQFF
>TRBV29-1|-|-|TRBJ2-7
TGCAGCGTTAAACTTACAGCCTACGAGCAGTACTTC
CSVKLTAYEQYF
>TRBV30|TRBD2|-|TRBJ2-7
TGTGCCTGGACCCGGACTAGCGGCTCCTACGAGCAGTACTTC
CAWTRTSGSYEQYF
>TRBV6-6|TRBD1|once|TRBJ2-7
TGTGCCAGCGGGACAGGGGTAGAGCAGTACTTC
CASGTGVEQYF
>TRBV4-3|-|-|TRBJ1-5
TGCGCCAGCAGCCAAGATCCGAGCAATCAGCCCCAGCATTTT
CASSQDPSNQPQHF
>TRBV6-5|TRBD2|once|TRBJ2-7
TGTGCCAGCAGTTACGGAGAAGCGGGAGTCGACGAGCAGTACTTC
CASSYGEAGVDEQYF
>TRBV7-6|-|once|TRBJ2-2
TGTGCCAGCAGCCCAAGCTCCGGGAGAACCGGGGAGCTGTTTTTT
CASSPSSGRTGELFF
>TRBV4-2|TRBD1|-|TRBJ1-2
TGTGCCAGCAGCCAACTAGGGACAGAGGATGGCTACACCTTC
CASSQLGTEDGYTF
>TRBV9|-|-|TRBJ1-5
TGTGTCAGCAGCGTCTCGAGTAATCAGCCCCAGCATTTT
CVSSVSSNQPQHF
>TRBV29-1|TRBD2|-|TRBJ2-7
TGCAGCGTGACGGGACTAGCGGGAGGGCAAAGCTCCTACGAGCAGTACTTC
CSVTGLAGGQSSYEQYF
>TRBV15|TRBD1|-|TRBJ1-6
TGTGCCACCAGCAGGGGACAGGACAGATGGGAAAATTCACCCCTCCACTTT
CATSRGQDRWENSPLHF
>TRBV6-6|TRBD1|-|TRBJ2-5
TGTGCCAGCAGTTTGATGGGACAGGGCCAAGAGACCCAGTACTTC
CASSLMGQGQETQYF
>TRBV28|-|-|TRBJ2-7
TGTGCCAGCAGTTCCCCCACAAACGAGCAGTACTTC
CASSSPTNEQYF
>TRBV27|TRBD2|-|TRBJ2-2
TGTGCCAGCAGCAGTTCCTGGACTAGCTACGGGGAGCTGTTTTTT
CASSSSWTSYGELFF
>TRBV11-2|-|-|TRBJ2-7
TGTGCCAGCAGCTTAGACAGGGCTCCCTCCTACGAGCAGTACTTC
CASSLDRAPSYEQYF
>TRBV9|-|-|TRBJ2-3
TGTGCCAGCAGCGCCCACAGGACATTCGCGGCGGATACGCAGTATTTT
CASSAHRTFAADTQYF
>TRBV10-3|TRBD2|-|TRBJ2-3
TGTGCCATCACGGGCGGGAGTGATACGCAGTATTTT
CAITGGSDTQYF
>TRBV5-1|-|-|TRBJ1-1
TGCGCCAGCAGCTTGCAGGGTTGGGGGAACACTGAAGCTTTCTTT
CASSLQGWGNTEAFF
>TRBV10-1|-|-|TRBJ2-7
TGCGCCAGCAGTTATGTGGAGAACTACGAGCAGTACTTC
CASSYVENYEQYF
>TRBV7-6|TRBD1|-|TRBJ2-5
TGTGCCAGCAGTTTTACACTCGGGACAGGTGAAGAGACCCAGTACTTC
CASSFTLGTGEETQYF
>TRBV4-1|-|once|TRBJ2-1
TGCGCCAGCAGCCAAGTGGGGCAGGGGAATGAGCAGTTCTTC
CASSQVGQGNEQFF
>TRBV7-2|TRBD1|-|TRBJ2-5
TGTGCCAGCAGCTTAAGACAGGGGGAAGAGACCCAGTACTTC
CASSLRQGEETQYF
>TRBV5-1|TRBD2|-|TRBJ2-1
TGCGCCAGCAGCTTAACCGGGACTAGCGGGAGGTATGAGCAGTTCTTC
CASSLTGTSGRYEQFF
>TRBV28|-|-|TRBJ2-1
TGTGCCAGCAGTTCGAGGGGAGGAGAGCAGTTCTTC
CASSSRGGEQFF
>TRBV28|TRBD1|-|TRBJ2-1
TGTGCCAGCTTCTCCTCCGGGACAGGGGGCTTCAATGAGCAGTTCTTC
CASFSSGTGGFNEQFF
>TRBV2|-|few|TRBJ1-1
TGTGCCAGCAGTGGTGACGGGTCTACTGAAGCTTTCTTT
CASSGDGSTEAFF
>TRBV5-4|TRBD1|-|TRBJ2-4
TGTGCCAGCAGCTTTATGGCCGGGACAGGTGAAAACATTCAGTACTTC
CASSFMAGTGENIQYF
>TRBV29-1|-|-|TRBJ2-7
TGCAGCGTTGTAACGCAGGCCAGCTCCTACGAGCAGTACTTC
CSVVTQASSYEQYF
>TRBV4-1|-|-|TRBJ2-5
TGCGCCAGCAGCCAAGACACAGCATTCCAAGAGACCCAGTACTTC
CASSQDTAFQETQYF
>TRBV10-3|-|-|TRBJ1-2
TGTGCCATCAGTATGAGTCCACAGCGGGACCCTAACTATGGCTACACCTTC
CAISMSPQRDPNYGYTF
>TRBV28|-|-|TRBJ1-4
TGTGCCAGCTTTGACAGCGGGGAAAAACTGTTTTTT
CASFDSGEKLFF
>TRBV7-8|-|-|TRBJ1-2
TGTGCCAGCAGCTTGAGCGGGGGGGTAAATGGCTACACCTTC
CASSLSGGVNGYTF
>TRBV6-5|-|few|TRBJ2-1
TGTGCCAGCAGTTCAGGGGCTTATTACTACAATGAGCAGTTCTTC
CASSSGAYYYNEQFF
>TRBV5-1|TRBD1|few|TRBJ2-7
TGCGCCAGCAGCCCGACCGGGACAGGCAACGAGCAGTACTTC
CASSPTGTGNEQYF
>TRBV6-5|TRBD1|-|TRBJ1-2
TGTGCCAGCACCCGGGGGACAGGGGGACTCTATGGCTACACCTTC
CASTRGTGGLYGYTF
>TRBV27|-|-|TRBJ1-3
TGTGCCAGCAGTTTATCGAGCGGGTTCGGAAACACCATATATTTT
CASSLSSGFGNTIYF
>TRBV2|TRBD2|-|TRBJ2-1
TGTGCCAGCAGCGGTAGGACTAGCGGGAGATACAATGAGCAGTTCTTC
CASSGRTSGRYNEQFF
>TRBV6-1|TRBD1|few|TRBJ2-1
TGTGCCAGCATACTACAGGGGCTGAGCTACAATGAGCAGTTCTTC
CASILQGLSYNEQFF
>TRBV10-3|TRBD2|-|TRBJ2-7
TGTGCCATCAGTGAGTCGATAGGGAGCGGGAGGTACTTC
CAISESIGSGRYF
>TRBV30|TRBD2|-|TRBJ2-5
TGTGCCTGGAGGAAAAGCGGGAGGCCCGGGGAGACCCAGTACTTC
CAWRKSGRPGETQYF
>TRBV5-1|TRBD1|-|TRBJ2-3
TGCGCCAGCAGCCCCGGACAGGGCACAGATACGCAGTATTTT
CASSPGQGTDTQYF
>TRBV7-9|-|-|TRBJ1-1
TGTGCCAGCAGTCTGGAGGGGACTCAAGCTTTCTTT
CASSLEGTQAFF
>TRBV11-3|-|-|TRBJ2-5
TGTGCCAGCAGCATTAGCGGCGGAGAGACCCAGTACTTC
CASSISGGETQYF
>TRBV20-1|-|-|TRBJ1-2
TGCAGTGCGGAGGGATCTGGCTACACCTTC
CSAEGSGYTF